Detailed here is one T cell receptor (beta chain). The data originate from a study of blood T cell repertoires in COVID-19. About the study: The United States, Italy and Spain provided the acute and convalescent COVID-19 samples. T cells, B-cell-depleted T cells, or PBMCs supplied cDNA or gDNA.

Authors' processing steps: The authors estimated nucleated cell counts from reference gene primer amplification. The method was immunoSEQ multiplex PCR; TCRdb's version includes in-frame clones alone and lacks a portion of them. That table is the source of V, J and clone size, and D and trimming were worked out from the DNA. This table holds 200,000 to 300,000 clones, around 84% found once. One Seattle source followed patients from active infection through their disease course. Per germline, CDR1 SGHTA and CDR2 FQGTGA. CDR3 length: 15 amino acids. V was clipped by 5 bases and J by 3 bases; unmatched bases: 5.

The chain recombines TRBV7-3 with TRBJ2-7; 12 nucleotides align to TRBD2. The sequence derives from a woman aged 60-75 years with COVID-19, enrolled during active disease. The material sequenced was peripheral blood. The CDR3 region has the DNA TGTGCCAGCAGCAAGGGACTAGCGGGCTACTACGAGCAGTACTTC. Amino acid sequence: CASSKGLAGYYEQYF.